The clone carrying this T cell receptor (beta chain) was counted a few times. The antigen remains undetermined. TCRdb reanalysed the 5' RACE reads using MiXCR and keeps one entry per CDR3 protein. The sample contains some 300,000 distinct CDR3 sequences, around a fifth of which appear only once. The data derive from a study of T-cell memory formation after mild COVID-19. V shed 3 bases and J shed 4 bases, with 11 bases lying between them. The CDR3 consists of 14 residues. Germline V CDR1 and CDR2: SGHTA, FQGNSA. Regarding the study as a whole: The study found balanced CD4/CD8 in clones contracting day 15 to 85 and a CD4+ lean in later expanders. CD8+ contracting clones occupied EMRA, while CD4+ ones occupied mainly CM and EM.

The source of this sequence is a man aged 18 to 29 who had mild COVID-19 (a few samples of this study predate the infection). Cell type and time point are not known. The V call is TRBV7-2, the J call TRBJ2-3, with D possibly matching TRBD1 (6 bases). The sample comprised PBMCs or a T cell subset sorted from them (not recorded which). The CDR3, as DNA: TGTGCCAGCAGCTTCCAGGGGATTCCAGATACGCAGTATTTT. Translated, it gives CASSFQGIPDTQYF.